This TCR beta chain emerged from a study of T-cell reconstitution after alpha-beta-depleted transplantation in children. Study results and limitations: The origin of alpha-beta T cells about two months after transplant was reportedly several hundred expanded graft clones. Once a year had passed after transplant, T-cell counts and diversity came mostly from newly produced T cells. From surviving recipient T cells and thymic progenitors came the high day-60 TCRbeta diversity observed in some patients.

The TCRbeta library was prepared with unique molecular identifiers. TCRdb passed the PCR reads through MiXCR, listing each CDR3 protein once. The sample records fewer than 550,000 distinct CDR3 sequences, approximately 10% being singletons. Regarding this clonotype: Its specificity is unknown.

With 3 bases clipped from V and 7 bases from J, the junction kept 6 bases outside the gene matches. CDR3 length: 15 amino acids. The germline CDR1 and CDR2 sequences are MDHEN and SYDVKM. This material consisted of PBMCs, mostly from graft donor cells, taken 180 days after TCRalphabeta/CD19-depleted stem cell transplant. This sequence was found in a female patient aged 2-9 years who had a stem cell transplant for aplastic anemia, so the T cells may come from the graft donor. The rearrangement links TRBV28 to TRBJ2-3, with 11 bases fitting TRBD1. CDR3 nucleotide sequence: TGTGCCAGCAGTTTTCCCGGGACAGGGGGGAATACGCAGTATTTT. Protein sequence: CASSFPGTGGNTQYF.